These T cell receptor beta chains were read from a single sample in a study of post-analysis software for immune sequencing data. TCRdb used MiXCR to reprocess the PCR reads, holding one entry per CDR3 protein. The table records fewer than 850,000 distinct CDR3 sequences, under 60% of them present only once. Sequenced sample: blood. The receptors shown here come from a girl between 10 and 17 years old with multiple sclerosis. Both conserved end residues are trimmed from each CDR3. Each record gives: J gene, V gene, D gene, CDR3 length, CDR3 protein. D genes are given only for firm matches.

TRBJ1-1 TRBV29-1 TRBD1 11 SVWDRLGTEAF
TRBJ2-1 TRBV9 TRBD2 16 ASSVGRLGSGRFNEQF
TRBJ2-5 TRBV20-1 NA 10 SARTVQETQY
TRBJ1-1 TRBV12-3/TRBV12-4 NA 11 ASRPGPFGGAF
TRBJ2-4 TRBV9 NA 12 ASSPRGSDSIQY
TRBJ2-1 TRBV12-3/TRBV12-4 NA 12 ASSFRQGLDEQF
TRBJ2-7 TRBV6-6 TRBD2 13 ASSPPGAGNYEQY
TRBJ2-1 TRBV24-1 NA 17 ATSDMGPTGSIMRHEQF
TRBJ2-2 TRBV10-3 TRBD1 11 AIGQGATGELF
TRBJ2-5 TRBV12-3/TRBV12-4 NA 11 ASRTGTSYGQY
TRBJ2-7 TRBV28 TRBD1 13 ASSLRDRVVDEQY
TRBJ2-1 TRBV5-1 TRBD2 13 ASRPGTSGIFEQF